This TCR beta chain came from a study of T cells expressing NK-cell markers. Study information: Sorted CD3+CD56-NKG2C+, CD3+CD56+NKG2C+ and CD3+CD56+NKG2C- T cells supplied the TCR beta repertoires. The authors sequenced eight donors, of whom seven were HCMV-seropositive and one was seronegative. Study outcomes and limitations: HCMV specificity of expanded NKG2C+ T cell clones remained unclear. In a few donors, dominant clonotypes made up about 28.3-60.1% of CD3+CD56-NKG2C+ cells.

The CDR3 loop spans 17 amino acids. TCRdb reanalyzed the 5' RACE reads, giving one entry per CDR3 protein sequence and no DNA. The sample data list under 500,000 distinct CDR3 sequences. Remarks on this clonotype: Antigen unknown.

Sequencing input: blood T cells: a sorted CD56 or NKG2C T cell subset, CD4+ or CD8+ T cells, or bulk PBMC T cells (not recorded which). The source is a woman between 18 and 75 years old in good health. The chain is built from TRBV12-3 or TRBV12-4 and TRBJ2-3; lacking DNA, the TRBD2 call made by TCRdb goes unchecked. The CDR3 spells CASSRPSSGRLTDTQYF.